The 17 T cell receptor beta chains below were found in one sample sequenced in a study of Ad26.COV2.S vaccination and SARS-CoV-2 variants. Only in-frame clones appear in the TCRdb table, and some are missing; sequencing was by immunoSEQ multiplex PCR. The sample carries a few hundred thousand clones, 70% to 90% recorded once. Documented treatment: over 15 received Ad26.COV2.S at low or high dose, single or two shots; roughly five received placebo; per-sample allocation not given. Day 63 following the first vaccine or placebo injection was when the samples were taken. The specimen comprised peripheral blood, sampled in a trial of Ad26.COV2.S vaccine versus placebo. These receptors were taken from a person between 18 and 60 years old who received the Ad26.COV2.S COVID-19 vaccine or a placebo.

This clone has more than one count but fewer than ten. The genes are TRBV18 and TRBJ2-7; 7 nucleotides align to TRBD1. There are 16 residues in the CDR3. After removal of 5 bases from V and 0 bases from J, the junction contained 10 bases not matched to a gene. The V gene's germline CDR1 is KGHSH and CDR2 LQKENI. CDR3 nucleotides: TGTGCCAGCTCAGGATCGACAGGGACCGGCTCCTACGAGCAGTACTTC. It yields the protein CASSGSTGTGSYEQYF. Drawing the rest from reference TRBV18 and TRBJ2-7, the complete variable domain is NAGVMQNPRHLVRRRGQEARLRCSPMKGHSHVYWYRQLPEEGLKFMVYLQKENIIDESGMPKERFSAEFPKEGPSILRIQQVVRGDSAAYFCASSGSTGTGSYEQYFGPGTRLTVT.

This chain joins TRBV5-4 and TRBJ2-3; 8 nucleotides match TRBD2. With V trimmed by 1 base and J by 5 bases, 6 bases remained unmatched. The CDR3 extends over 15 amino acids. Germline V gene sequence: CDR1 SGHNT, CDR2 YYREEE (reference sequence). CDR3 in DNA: TGTGCCAGCAGCTTGCTGAGCGGGAGTAAAGATACGCAGTATTTT. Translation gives CASSLLSGSKDTQYF.

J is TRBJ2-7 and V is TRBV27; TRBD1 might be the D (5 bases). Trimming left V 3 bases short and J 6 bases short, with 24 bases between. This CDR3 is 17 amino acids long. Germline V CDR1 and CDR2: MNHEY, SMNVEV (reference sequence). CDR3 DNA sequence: TGTGCCAGCAGTTTCCTCCCCCCGACAGAAACACTCGGCGAGCAGTACTTC. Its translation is CASSFLPPTETLGEQYF.

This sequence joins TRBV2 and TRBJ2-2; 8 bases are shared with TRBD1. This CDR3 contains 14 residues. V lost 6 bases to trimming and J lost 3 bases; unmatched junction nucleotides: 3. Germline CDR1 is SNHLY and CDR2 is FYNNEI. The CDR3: CASRQGADTGELFF. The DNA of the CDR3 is TGTGCCAGCAGGCAGGGGGCAGACACCGGGGAGCTGTTTTTT.

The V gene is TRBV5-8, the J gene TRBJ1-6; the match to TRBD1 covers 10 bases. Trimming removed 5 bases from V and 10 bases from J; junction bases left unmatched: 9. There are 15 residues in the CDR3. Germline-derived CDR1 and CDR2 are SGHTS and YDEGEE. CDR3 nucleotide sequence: TGTGCCAGCAGTCCTGGGACAGGGGAGGGATCACCCCTCCACTTT. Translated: CASSPGTGEGSPLHF.

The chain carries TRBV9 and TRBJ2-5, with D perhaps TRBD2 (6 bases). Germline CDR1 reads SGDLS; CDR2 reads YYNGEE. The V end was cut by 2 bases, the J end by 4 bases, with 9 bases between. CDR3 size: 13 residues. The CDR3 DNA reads TGTGCCAGCAGCGTGAGCGGGCTAGAGACCCAGTACTTC. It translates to CASSVSGLETQYF.

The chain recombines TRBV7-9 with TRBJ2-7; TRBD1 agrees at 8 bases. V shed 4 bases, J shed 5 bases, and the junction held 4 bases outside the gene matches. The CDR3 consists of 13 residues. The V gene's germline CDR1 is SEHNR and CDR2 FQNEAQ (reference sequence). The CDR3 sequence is CASSYRGFNEQYF. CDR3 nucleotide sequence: TGTGCCAGCAGCTACAGGGGGTTCAACGAGCAGTACTTC. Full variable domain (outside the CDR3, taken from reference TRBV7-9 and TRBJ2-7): DTGVSQNPRHKITKRGQNVTFRCDPISEHNRLYWYRQTLGQGPEFLTYFQNEAQLEKSRLLSDRFSAERPKGSFSTLEIQRTEQGDSAMYLCASSYRGFNEQYFGPGTRLTVT.

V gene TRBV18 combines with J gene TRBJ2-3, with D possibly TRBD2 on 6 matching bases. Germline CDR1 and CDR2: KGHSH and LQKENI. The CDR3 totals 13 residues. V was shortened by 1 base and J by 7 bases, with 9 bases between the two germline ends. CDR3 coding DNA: TGTGCCAGCTCACCACTAGCGGAGAATACGCAGTATTTT. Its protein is CASSPLAENTQYF.

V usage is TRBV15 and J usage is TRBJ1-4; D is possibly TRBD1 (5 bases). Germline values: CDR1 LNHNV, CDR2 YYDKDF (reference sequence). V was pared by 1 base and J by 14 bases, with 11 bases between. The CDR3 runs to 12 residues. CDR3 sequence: CATSRAGGSLFF. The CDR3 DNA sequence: TGTGCCACCAGCAGAGCGGGGGGATCGCTGTTTTTT.

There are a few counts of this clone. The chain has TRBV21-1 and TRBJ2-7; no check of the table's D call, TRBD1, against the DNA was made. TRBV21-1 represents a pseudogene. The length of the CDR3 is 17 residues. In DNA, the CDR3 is TGTGCCAGCCACCCTAGGCAGGGGGAAATTCGCTCCTACGAGCAGTACTTC. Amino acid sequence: CASHPRQGEIRSYEQYF.

CDR3 protein: CARRTAPYEQYF. In DNA form, the CDR3 reads TGCGCCAGAAGGACAGCCCCCTACGAGCAGTACTTC. The V and J genes are TRBV23-1 and TRBJ2-7; D possibly corresponds to TRBD1 (6 bases). TRBV23-1 counts as an open reading frame of uncertain function. Trimming shortened V by 9 bases and J by 2 bases, and 11 bases separated the two germline ends. There are 12 residues in the CDR3.

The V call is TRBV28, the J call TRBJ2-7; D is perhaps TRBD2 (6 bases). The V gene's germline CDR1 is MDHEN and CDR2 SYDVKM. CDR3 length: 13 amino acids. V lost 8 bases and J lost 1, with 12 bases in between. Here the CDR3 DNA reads TGTGCCAGCCGTAACCGGGAGTCCTACGAGCAGTACTTC. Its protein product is CASRNRESYEQYF.

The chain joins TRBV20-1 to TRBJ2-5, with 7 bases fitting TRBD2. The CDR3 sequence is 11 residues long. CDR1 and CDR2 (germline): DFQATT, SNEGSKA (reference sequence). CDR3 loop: CRRLAQETQYF. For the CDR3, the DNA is TGCAGGAGACTAGCTCAAGAGACCCAGTACTTC.

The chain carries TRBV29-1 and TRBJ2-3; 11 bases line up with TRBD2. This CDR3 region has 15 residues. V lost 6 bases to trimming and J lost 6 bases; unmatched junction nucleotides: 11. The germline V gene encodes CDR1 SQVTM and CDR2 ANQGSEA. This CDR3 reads CSVQTRASGRDTQYF. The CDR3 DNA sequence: TGCAGCGTCCAAACACGAGCTAGCGGGAGGGATACGCAGTATTTT.

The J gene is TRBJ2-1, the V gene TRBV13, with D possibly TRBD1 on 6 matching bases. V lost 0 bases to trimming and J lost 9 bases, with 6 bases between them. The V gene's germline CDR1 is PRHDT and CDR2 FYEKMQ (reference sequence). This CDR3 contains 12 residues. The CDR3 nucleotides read TGTGCCAGCAGCTTAGGCAGGGGTGAGCAGTTCTTC. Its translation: CASSLGRGEQFF.

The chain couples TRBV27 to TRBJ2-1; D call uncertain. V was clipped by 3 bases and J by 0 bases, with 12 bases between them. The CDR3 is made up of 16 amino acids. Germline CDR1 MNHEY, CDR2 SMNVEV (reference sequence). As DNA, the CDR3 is TGTGCCAGCAGTTTCGTGCCTTTCAGCTCCTACAATGAGCAGTTCTTC. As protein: CASSFVPFSSYNEQFF.

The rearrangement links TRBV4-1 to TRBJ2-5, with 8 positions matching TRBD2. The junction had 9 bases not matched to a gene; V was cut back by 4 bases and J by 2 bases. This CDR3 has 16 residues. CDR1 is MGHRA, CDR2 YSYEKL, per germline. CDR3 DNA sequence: TGCGCCAGCAGCCGGACCGGGACTAGTAGACAAGAGACCCAGTACTTC. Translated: CASSRTGTSRQETQYF.